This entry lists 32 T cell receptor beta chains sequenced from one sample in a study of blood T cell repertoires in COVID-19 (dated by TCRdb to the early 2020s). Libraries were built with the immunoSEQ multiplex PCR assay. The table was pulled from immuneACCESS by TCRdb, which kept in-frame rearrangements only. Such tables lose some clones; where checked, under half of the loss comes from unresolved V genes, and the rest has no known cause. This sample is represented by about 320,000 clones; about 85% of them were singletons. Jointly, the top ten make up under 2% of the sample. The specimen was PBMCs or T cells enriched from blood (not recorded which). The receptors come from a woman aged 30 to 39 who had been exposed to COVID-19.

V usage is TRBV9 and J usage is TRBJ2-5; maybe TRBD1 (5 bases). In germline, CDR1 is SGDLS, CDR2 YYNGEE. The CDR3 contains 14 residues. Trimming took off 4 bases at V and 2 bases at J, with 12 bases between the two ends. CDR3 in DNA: TGTGCCAGCAGCCCCTTGACAGTGCAAGAGACCCAGTACTTC. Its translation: CASSPLTVQETQYF.

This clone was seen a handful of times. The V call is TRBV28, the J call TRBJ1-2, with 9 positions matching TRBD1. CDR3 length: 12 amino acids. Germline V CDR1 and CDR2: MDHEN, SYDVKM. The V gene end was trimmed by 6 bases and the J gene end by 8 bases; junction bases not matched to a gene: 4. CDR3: CASSYRGLGYTF. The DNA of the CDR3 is TGTGCCAGCAGCTACAGGGGGCTAGGCTACACCTTC.

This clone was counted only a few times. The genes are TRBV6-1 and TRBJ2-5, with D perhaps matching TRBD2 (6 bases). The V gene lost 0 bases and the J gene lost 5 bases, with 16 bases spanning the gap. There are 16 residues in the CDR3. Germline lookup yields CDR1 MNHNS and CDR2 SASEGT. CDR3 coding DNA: TGTGCCAGCAGTGAAGCGAGGACTATGGGTCTTGAGACCCAGTACTTC. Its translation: CASSEARTMGLETQYF.

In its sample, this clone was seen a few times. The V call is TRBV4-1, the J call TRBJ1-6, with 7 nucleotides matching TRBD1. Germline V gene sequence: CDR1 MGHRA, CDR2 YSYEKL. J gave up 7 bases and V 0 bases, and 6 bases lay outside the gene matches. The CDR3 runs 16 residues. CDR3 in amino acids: CASSQDRQGVNSPLHF. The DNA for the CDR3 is TGCGCCAGCAGCCAAGATCGTCAGGGGGTAAATTCACCCCTCCACTTT.

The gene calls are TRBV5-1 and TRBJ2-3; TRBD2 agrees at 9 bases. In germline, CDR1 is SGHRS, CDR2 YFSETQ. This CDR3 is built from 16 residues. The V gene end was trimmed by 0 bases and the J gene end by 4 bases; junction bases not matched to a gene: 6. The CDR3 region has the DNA TGCGCCAGCAGCTTGGAACTCGCGGGAGGGCCAGATACGCAGTATTTT. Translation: CASSLELAGGPDTQYF. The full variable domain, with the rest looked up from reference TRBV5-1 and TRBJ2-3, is KAGVTQTPRYLIKTRGQQVTLSCSPISGHRSVSWYQQTPGQGLQFLFEYFSETQRNKGNFPGRFSGRQFSNSRSEMNVSTLELGDSALYLCASSLELAGGPDTQYFGPGTRLTVL.

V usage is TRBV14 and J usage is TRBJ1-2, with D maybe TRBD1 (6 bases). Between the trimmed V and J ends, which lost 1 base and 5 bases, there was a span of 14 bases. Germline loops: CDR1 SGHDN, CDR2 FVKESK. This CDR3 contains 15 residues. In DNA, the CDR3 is TGTGCCAGCAGCCAAGGTCGCCGGGGGGCTTATGGCTACACCTTC. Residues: CASSQGRRGAYGYTF.

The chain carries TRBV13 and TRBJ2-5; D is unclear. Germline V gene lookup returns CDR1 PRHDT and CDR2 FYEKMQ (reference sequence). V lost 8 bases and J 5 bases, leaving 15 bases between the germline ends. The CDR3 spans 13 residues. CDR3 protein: CASALMVEETQYF. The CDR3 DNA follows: TGTGCCAGCGCCCTAATGGTCGAGGAGACCCAGTACTTC.

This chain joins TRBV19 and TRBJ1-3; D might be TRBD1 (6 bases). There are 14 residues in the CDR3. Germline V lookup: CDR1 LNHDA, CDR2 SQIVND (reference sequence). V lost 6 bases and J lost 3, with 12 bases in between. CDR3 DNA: TGTGCCAGTAGGCCAGGGGCGAGTGGAAACACCATATATTTT. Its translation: CASRPGASGNTIYF. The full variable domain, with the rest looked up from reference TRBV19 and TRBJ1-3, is DGGITQSPKYLFRKEGQNVTLSCEQNLNHDAMYWYRQDPGQGLRLIYYSQIVNDFQKGDIAEGYSVSREKKESFPLTVTSAQKNPTAFYLCASRPGASGNTIYFGEGSWLTVV.

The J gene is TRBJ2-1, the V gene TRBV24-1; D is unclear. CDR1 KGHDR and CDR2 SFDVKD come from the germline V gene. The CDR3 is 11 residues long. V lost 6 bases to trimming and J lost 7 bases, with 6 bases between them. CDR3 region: CATSFGNEQFF. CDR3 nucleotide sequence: TGTGCCACCAGTTTCGGGAATGAGCAGTTCTTC.

The CDR3 DNA is TGCGCCAGCAGCTTGGGAAGTAGCGGGAACTCCTACAATGAGCAGTTCTTC. This codes for CASSLGSSGNSYNEQFF. The chain uses TRBV5-1 and TRBJ2-1; 8 bases line up with TRBD2. The V gene's germline CDR1 is SGHRS and CDR2 YFSETQ. V was pared by 0 bases and J by 0 bases, with 5 bases of the junction left unmatched. The CDR3 has 17 amino acids.

The CDR3 sequence: CASRADFNTEAFF. DNA for the CDR3: TGTGCCAGCAGGGCGGACTTTAACACTGAAGCTTTCTTT. The gene calls are TRBV3-1 (or the pseudogene TRBV3-2) and TRBJ1-1; D is unclear. CDR1 LGHDT and CDR2 YNNKEL come from the germline V gene (reference sequence). The CDR3 extends over 13 amino acids. V was cut by 6 bases and J by 2 bases, with 10 bases left in between.

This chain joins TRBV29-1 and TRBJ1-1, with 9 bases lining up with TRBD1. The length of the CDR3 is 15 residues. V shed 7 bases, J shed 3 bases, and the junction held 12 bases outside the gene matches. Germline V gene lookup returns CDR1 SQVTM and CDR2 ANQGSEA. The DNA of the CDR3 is TGCAGCGCCCGGGACAGGGTTGTGGGGGACACTGAAGCTTTCTTT. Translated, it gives CSARDRVVGDTEAFF.

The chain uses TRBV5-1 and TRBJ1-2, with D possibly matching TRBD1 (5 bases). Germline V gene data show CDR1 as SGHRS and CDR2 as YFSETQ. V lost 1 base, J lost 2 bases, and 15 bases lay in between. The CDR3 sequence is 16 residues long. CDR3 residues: CASSLYRREDNYGYTF. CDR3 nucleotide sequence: TGCGCCAGCAGCTTGTACCGCAGGGAGGACAACTATGGCTACACCTTC.

The CDR3 reads CSASQPTGLAGVNEQYF. CDR3 bases: TGCAGTGCTAGTCAGCCCACCGGACTAGCGGGAGTAAACGAGCAGTACTTC. The gene calls are TRBV20-1 and TRBJ2-7; the match to TRBD2 covers 13 bases. The CDR3 runs 17 residues. Germline CDR1 and CDR2: DFQATT and SNEGSKA (reference sequence). V gave up 3 bases and J gave up 5 bases; unmatched junction bases: 13.

The CDR3 DNA reads as TGTGCCAGCACTACAGGGAGGGACACTGAAGCTTTCTTT. This gives the protein CASTTGRDTEAFF. The chain couples TRBV6-4 to TRBJ1-1; the D gene is possibly TRBD1 (6 bases). Between the trimmed V and J ends, which lost 7 bases and 3 bases, there was a span of 12 bases. The CDR3 consists of 13 residues. Germline V CDR1 and CDR2: MRHNA, SNTAGT.

CDR3 coding DNA: TGTGCCAGCAGCCGGAACCCGGGGGACAATGAGCAGTTCTTC. It encodes CASSRNPGDNEQFF. The V call is TRBV7-6, the J call TRBJ2-1; possible D gene TRBD2, 6 bases. Germline V lookup: CDR1 SGHVS, CDR2 FNYEAQ. There are 14 residues in the CDR3. Trimming took off 5 bases at V and 5 bases at J, with 13 bases between the two ends.

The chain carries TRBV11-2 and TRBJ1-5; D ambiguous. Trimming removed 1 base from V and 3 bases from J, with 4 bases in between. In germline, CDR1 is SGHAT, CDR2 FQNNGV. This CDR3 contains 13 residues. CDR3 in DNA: TGTGCCAGCAGCTTAGGTCACAATCAGCCCCAGCATTTT. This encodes CASSLGHNQPQHF.

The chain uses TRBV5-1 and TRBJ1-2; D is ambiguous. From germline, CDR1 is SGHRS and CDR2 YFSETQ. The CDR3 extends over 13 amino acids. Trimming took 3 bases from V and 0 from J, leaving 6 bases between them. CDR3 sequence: CASSSSANYGYTF. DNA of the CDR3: TGCGCCAGCAGCTCGAGTGCTAACTATGGCTACACCTTC.

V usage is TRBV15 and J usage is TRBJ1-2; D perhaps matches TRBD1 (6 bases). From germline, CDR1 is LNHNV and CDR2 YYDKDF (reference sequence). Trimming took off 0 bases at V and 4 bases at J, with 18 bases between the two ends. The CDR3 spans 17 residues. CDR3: CATSRDRVSGAGYGYTF. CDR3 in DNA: TGTGCCACCAGCAGAGATCGGGTCTCAGGGGCGGGCTATGGCTACACCTTC.

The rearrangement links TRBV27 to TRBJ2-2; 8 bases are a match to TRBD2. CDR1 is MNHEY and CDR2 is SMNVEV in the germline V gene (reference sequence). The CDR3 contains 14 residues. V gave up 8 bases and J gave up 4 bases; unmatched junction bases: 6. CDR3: CASRGGIATGELFF. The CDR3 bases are TGTGCCAGCCGGGGGGGAATAGCCACCGGGGAGCTGTTTTTT.

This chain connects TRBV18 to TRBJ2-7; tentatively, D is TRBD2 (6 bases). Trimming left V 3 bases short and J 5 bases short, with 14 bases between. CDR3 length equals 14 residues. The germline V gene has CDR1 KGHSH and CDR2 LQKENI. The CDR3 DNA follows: TGTGCCAGCTCACCGCCCCGCGGGGTAGACGAGCAGTACTTC. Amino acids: CASSPPRGVDEQYF.

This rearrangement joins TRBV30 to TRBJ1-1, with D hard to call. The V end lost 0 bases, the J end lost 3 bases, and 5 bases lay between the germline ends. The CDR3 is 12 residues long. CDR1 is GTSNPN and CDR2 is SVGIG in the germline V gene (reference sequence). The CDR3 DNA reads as TGTGCCTGGAGTGTAAGCGACACTGAAGCTTTCTTT. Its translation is CAWSVSDTEAFF.

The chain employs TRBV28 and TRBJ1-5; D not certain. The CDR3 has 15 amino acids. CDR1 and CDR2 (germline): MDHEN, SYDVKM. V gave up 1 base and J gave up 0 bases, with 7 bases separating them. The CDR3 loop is CASSLYRGSNQPQHF. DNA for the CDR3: TGTGCCAGCAGTTTATATAGAGGTAGCAATCAGCCCCAGCATTTT.

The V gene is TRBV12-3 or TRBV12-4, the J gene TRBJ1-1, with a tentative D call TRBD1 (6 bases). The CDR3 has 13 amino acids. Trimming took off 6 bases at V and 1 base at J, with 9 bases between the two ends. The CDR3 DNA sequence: TGTGCCAGCAGCTCGACAGGGAACACTGAAGCTTTCTTT. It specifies CASSSTGNTEAFF.

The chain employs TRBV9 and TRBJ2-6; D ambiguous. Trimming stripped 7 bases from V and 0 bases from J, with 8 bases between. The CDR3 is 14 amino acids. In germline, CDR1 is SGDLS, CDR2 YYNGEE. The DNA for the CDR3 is TGTGCCAGCTCCCGGTTCTCTGGGGCCAACGTCCTGACTTTC. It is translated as CASSRFSGANVLTF.

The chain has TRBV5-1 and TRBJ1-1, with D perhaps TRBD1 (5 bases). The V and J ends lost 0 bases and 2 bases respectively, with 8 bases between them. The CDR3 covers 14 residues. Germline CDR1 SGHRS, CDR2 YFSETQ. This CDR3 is CASSLGQINTEAFF. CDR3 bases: TGCGCCAGCAGCTTGGGACAGATCAACACTGAAGCTTTCTTT.

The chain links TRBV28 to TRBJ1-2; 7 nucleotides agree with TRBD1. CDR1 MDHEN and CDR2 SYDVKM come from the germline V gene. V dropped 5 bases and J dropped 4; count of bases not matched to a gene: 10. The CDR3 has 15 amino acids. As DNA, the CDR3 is TGTGCCAGCAGTATCATTGACAGGGCAAGCTATGGCTACACCTTC. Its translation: CASSIIDRASYGYTF.

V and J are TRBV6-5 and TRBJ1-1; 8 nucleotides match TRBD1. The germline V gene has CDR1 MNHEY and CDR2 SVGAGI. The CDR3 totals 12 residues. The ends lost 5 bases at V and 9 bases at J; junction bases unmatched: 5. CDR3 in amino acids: CASSRGQGKAFF. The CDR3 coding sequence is TGTGCCAGCAGTCGCGGACAGGGCAAAGCTTTCTTT.

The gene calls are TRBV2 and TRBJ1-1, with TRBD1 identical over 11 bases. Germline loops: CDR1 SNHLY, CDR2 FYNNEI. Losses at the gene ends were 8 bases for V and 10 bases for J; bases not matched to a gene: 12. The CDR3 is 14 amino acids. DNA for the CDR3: TGTGCCAGCGGAAACCGGGACAGGGGGTTTAGAGCTTTCTTT. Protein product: CASGNRDRGFRAFF.

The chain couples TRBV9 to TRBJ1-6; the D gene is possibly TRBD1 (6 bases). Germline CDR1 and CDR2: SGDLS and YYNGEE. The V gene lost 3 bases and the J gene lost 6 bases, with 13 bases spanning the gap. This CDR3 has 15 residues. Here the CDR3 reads CASSALGGLNSPLHF. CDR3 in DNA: TGTGCCAGCAGCGCCCTCGGGGGGCTTAATTCACCCCTCCACTTT. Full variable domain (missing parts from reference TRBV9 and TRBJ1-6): DSGVTQTPKHLITATGQRVTLRCSPRSGDLSVYWYQQSLDQGLQFLIQYYNGEERAKGNILERFSAQQFPDLHSELNLSSLELGDSALYFCASSALGGLNSPLHFGNGTRLTVT.

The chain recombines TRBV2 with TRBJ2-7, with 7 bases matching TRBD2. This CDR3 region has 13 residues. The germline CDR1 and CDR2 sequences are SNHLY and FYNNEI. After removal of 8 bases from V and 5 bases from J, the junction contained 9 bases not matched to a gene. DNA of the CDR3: TGTGCCAGCGTGGCGGGAGAGTCAAACGAGCAGTACTTC. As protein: CASVAGESNEQYF.

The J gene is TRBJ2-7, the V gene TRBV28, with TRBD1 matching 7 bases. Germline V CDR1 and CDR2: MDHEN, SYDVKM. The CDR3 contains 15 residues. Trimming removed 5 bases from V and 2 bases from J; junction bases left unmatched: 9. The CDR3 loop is CASSKVRQGAYEQYF. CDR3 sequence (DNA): TGTGCCAGCAGTAAAGTTCGGCAGGGGGCCTACGAGCAGTACTTC.